The 5 T cell receptor beta chains given below trace back to one sample, sequenced in a study of shared clonotypes between healthy human individuals. The assay was immunoSEQ multiplex PCR, and TCRdb's table has in-frame clones only and misses some. The sample lists roughly 2 million clones, 90% to 95% occurring once. Input material: naive CD4+ T cells sorted from blood. The subset was: CD45RA+ positively selected. The receptors originated from a man aged 18 to 30 in good health.

The CDR3 DNA sequence: TGTGCCAGCAGCCCCGTATTCAGGACAGGGGGCACGAATGAGCAGTTCTTC. It translates to CASSPVFRTGGTNEQFF. The chain uses TRBV9 and TRBJ2-1, with 11 nucleotides matching TRBD1. Unmatched junction bases numbered 13, after V lost 4 bases and J lost 7 bases. The germline CDR1 and CDR2 sequences are SGDLS and YYNGEE. The length of the CDR3 is 17 residues.

The chain combines TRBV5-1 with TRBJ1-2, with D tentatively TRBD1 (5 bases). The CDR3 covers 16 residues. The V end was cut by 4 bases, the J end by 4 bases, with 20 bases between. Germline V lookup: CDR1 SGHRS, CDR2 YFSETQ. CDR3 bases: TGCGCCAGCAGCCAAGAAGGGCGGGGGTCTACCTATGGCTACACCTTC. Translated, it gives CASSQEGRGSTYGYTF.

This chain connects TRBV7-3 to TRBJ2-3; 14 bases match TRBD2. There are 16 residues in the CDR3. V lost 5 bases and J lost 4; bases outside the gene matches: 5. From germline, CDR1 is SGHTA and CDR2 FQGTGA. The chain's CDR3 is CASSQGTSGGADTQYF. CDR3 DNA sequence: TGTGCCAGCAGCCAGGGGACTAGCGGGGGCGCAGATACGCAGTATTTT.

The J gene is TRBJ2-7, the V gene TRBV5-3; 10 bases are shared with TRBD1. TRBV5-3 is treated as an ORF (open reading frame) with a function not yet certain. V gave up 5 bases and J gave up 1 base; unmatched junction bases: 6. There are 15 residues in the CDR3. The CDR3 loop is CARSDPGQGSYEQYF. CDR3 nucleotides: TGTGCCAGAAGTGACCCGGGACAGGGGTCCTACGAGCAGTACTTC.

The chain combines TRBV2 with TRBJ2-5; TRBD2 agrees at 12 bases. The germline V gene encodes CDR1 SNHLY and CDR2 FYNNEI. The CDR3 is 14 residues long. J was trimmed by 7 bases and V by 8 bases; bases with no gene match: 8. CDR3 protein: CASRLAGEGGTQYF. As DNA, the CDR3 is TGTGCCAGCCGACTAGCGGGAGAAGGTGGGACCCAGTACTTC.